The next 17 T cell receptor beta chains were all read from a single sample in a study of T cell responses to AZD1222 COVID-19 vaccine. Sequencing used immunoSEQ multiplex PCR; TCRdb keeps in-frame clones, though not all of them. The data contain under 300,000 clones, approximately 93% of them singletons. The sequencing used peripheral blood, collected on day 0 of AZD1222 vaccination. Receptors were obtained from an adult in good health.

The V gene is TRBV19, the J gene TRBJ2-3, with TRBD1 matching 10 bases. Germline V lookup: CDR1 LNHDA, CDR2 SQIVND (reference sequence). Germline trimming cut 4 bases from V and 5 bases from J; bases unmatched to any gene: 3. The CDR3 sequence is 14 residues long. The CDR3 region has the DNA TGTGCCAGTAGTAGACAGGGGGCGGGAGATACGCAGTATTTT. Protein product: CASSRQGAGDTQYF. Filled out from reference TRBV19 and TRBJ2-3, the complete variable domain reads DGGITQSPKYLFRKEGQNVTLSCEQNLNHDAMYWYRQDPGQGLRLIYYSQIVNDFQKGDIAEGYSVSREKKESFPLTVTSAQKNPTAFYLCASSRQGAGDTQYFGPGTRLTVL.

The chain is built from TRBV9 and TRBJ2-2, with 7 bases aligning to TRBD2. This CDR3 is 15 amino acids long. The V and J ends lost 1 base and 4 bases, in that order; junction bases with no gene match: 4. Per the germline V gene, CDR1 is SGDLS and CDR2 is YYNGEE. CDR3 loop: CASSVRGGPTGELFF. CDR3 sequence (DNA): TGTGCCAGCAGCGTACGGGGAGGGCCCACCGGGGAGCTGTTTTTT.

This chain links TRBV5-6 with TRBJ1-2; D perhaps matches TRBD1 (5 bases). Trimming pared 7 bases from V and 3 bases from J, leaving 10 bases between. From germline, CDR1 is SGHDT and CDR2 YYEEEE. The CDR3 consists of 12 residues. The CDR3 nucleotides read TGTGCCAGCGTGGGGCTACACTATGGCTACACCTTC. Protein: CASVGLHYGYTF.

V and J are TRBV2 and TRBJ1-5, with D hard to call. The CDR3 contains 13 residues. Trimming removed 8 bases at V and 3 bases at J, with 11 bases between. Germline CDR1 SNHLY, CDR2 FYNNEI. The CDR3 DNA is TGTGCCAGCGGTAGGTCTAACAATCAGCCCCAGCATTTT. Amino acids: CASGRSNNQPQHF.

The chain is built from TRBV19 and TRBJ1-3, with D perhaps TRBD1 (5 bases). Deletions cut 7 bases from V and 2 bases from J, with 12 bases between. The germline CDR1 and CDR2 sequences are LNHDA and SQIVND (reference sequence). The CDR3 extends over 14 amino acids. The CDR3 loop is CASTEGTAGNTIYF. In DNA form, the CDR3 reads TGTGCCAGTACAGAAGGGACGGCTGGAAACACCATATATTTT.

The chain carries TRBV6-5 and TRBJ1-6; D remains ambiguous. Germline V gene lookup returns CDR1 MNHEY and CDR2 SVGAGI. The CDR3 runs 12 residues. Deletions cut 6 bases from V and 6 bases from J, with 6 bases between. The CDR3 DNA reads as TGTGCCAGCAGAAAAGCTAATTCACCCCTCCACTTT. It yields the protein CASRKANSPLHF.

The chain recombines TRBV5-6 with TRBJ2-5, with D possibly TRBD2 on 6 matching bases. Per germline, CDR1 SGHDT and CDR2 YYEEEE. This CDR3 comprises 12 residues. Deletions cut 7 bases from V and 5 bases from J, with 12 bases between. The CDR3, as DNA: TGTGCCAGCGGGGACTGGGGGGAGACCCAGTACTTC. Translating gives CASGDWGETQYF.

V usage is TRBV3-1 (or the pseudogene TRBV3-2) and J usage is TRBJ1-1; D gene ambiguous. The V and J ends lost 1 base and 0 bases respectively, with 6 bases between them. Germline V CDR1 and CDR2: LGHDT, YNNKEL (reference sequence). The CDR3 is made up of 14 amino acids. The CDR3 loop reads CASSQAGMNTEAFF. In nucleotides, the CDR3 is TGTGCCAGCAGCCAAGCCGGGATGAACACTGAAGCTTTCTTT.

In the case of this clone: This CDR3 is also generated by other DNA sequences in the sample. This chain joins TRBV6-2 or TRBV6-3 and TRBJ1-5; TRBD1 is a possible D gene (5 bases). Germline loops: CDR1 MNHEY, CDR2 SVGEGT. V was pared by 1 base and J by 6 bases, with 10 bases between. The CDR3 has 14 residues. The CDR3 reads CASSYLGGGQPQHF. CDR3 sequence (DNA): TGTGCCAGCAGTTACTTGGGCGGGGGTCAGCCCCAGCATTTT.

The chain's CDR3 is CASSSTPGAGYTF. For the CDR3, the DNA is TGTGCCAGCAGTTCAACCCCAGGGGCAGGCTACACCTTC. J is TRBJ1-2 and V is TRBV12-3 or TRBV12-4; D is perhaps TRBD1 (6 bases). This CDR3 has 13 amino acids. V lost 4 bases and J lost 8, with 14 bases in between.

The rearrangement joins TRBV9 to TRBJ2-3; the D gene is possibly TRBD1 (6 bases). CDR1 is SGDLS and CDR2 is YYNGEE in the germline V gene. Deletions cut 4 bases from V and 2 bases from J, with 17 bases between. The CDR3 consists of 16 residues. The CDR3 here is CASSPSGRGDTDTQYF. CDR3 nucleotide sequence: TGTGCCAGCAGCCCCTCGGGCAGGGGCGACACAGATACGCAGTATTTT.

This chain links TRBV19 with TRBJ2-1; the match to TRBD2 covers 16 bases. J was trimmed by 7 bases and V by 6 bases; bases with no gene match: 6. The CDR3 length is 16 residues. The germline V gene has CDR1 LNHDA and CDR2 SQIVND (reference sequence). The chain's CDR3 is CASSLGLAGGQNEQFF. For the CDR3, the DNA is TGTGCCAGTAGCCTGGGACTAGCGGGAGGGCAAAATGAGCAGTTCTTC.

The J gene is TRBJ2-2, the V gene TRBV6-5; 7 nucleotides align to TRBD1. The CDR3 runs to 14 residues. Germline V gene sequence: CDR1 MNHEY, CDR2 SVGAGI. Losses at the gene ends were 0 bases for V and 6 bases for J; bases not matched to a gene: 1. The CDR3 DNA is TGTGCCAGCAGTTACTCGACAGGGCCCGGGGAGCTGTTTTTT. Its protein product is CASSYSTGPGELFF.

The gene calls are TRBV27 and TRBJ1-4; 7 bases map to TRBD1. This CDR3 region has 15 residues. The V segment lost 5 bases and the J segment 3 bases; nucleotides outside the gene matches: 6. Germline CDR1 and CDR2: MNHEY and SMNVEV (reference sequence). The CDR3 loop is CASSPGGGANEKLFF. The DNA for the CDR3 is TGTGCCAGCAGTCCAGGGGGGGGAGCTAATGAAAAACTGTTTTTT.

With respect to this clone: An end of the junction does not agree with germline; a read error may underlie this. V gene TRBV28 combines with J gene TRBJ1-5, with D unresolved. CDR1 and CDR2 from the germline V gene are MDHEN and SYDVKM. The CDR3 spans 12 residues. The CDR3, as DNA: TGTGCCAGCAGTTCGGGCAAGCAGCCCCAGCATTTT. It encodes CASSSGKQPQHF.

This clone was found a few times. The chain links TRBV7-9 to TRBJ2-3, with a possible D match to TRBD2 (5 bases). The germline V gene has CDR1 SEHNR and CDR2 FQNEAQ (reference sequence). Trimming took 6 bases from V and 5 from J, leaving 21 bases between them. This CDR3 comprises 16 residues. The CDR3 protein is CASRTPFGGIKDTQYF. DNA for the CDR3: TGTGCCAGCAGAACCCCTTTCGGAGGAATCAAAGATACGCAGTATTTT.

J is TRBJ2-3 and V is TRBV6-2 or TRBV6-3; no clear D. The CDR3 length is 14 residues. The germline CDR1 and CDR2 sequences are MNHEY and SVGEGT. The V end was cut by 0 bases, the J end by 3 bases, with 7 bases between. For the CDR3, the DNA is TGTGCCAGCAGTTACTCGAGTCTGACAGATACGCAGTATTTT. Encoded protein: CASSYSSLTDTQYF.